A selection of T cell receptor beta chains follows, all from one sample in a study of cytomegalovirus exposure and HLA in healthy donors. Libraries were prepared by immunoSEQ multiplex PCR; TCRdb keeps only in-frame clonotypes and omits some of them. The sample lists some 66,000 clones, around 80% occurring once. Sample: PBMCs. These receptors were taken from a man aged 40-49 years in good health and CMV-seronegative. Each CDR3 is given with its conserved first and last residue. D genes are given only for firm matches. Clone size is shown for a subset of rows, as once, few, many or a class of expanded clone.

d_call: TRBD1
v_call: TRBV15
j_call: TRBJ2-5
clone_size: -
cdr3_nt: TGTGCCACCAGCAGCAGGGGGCCAGGGGAGACCCAGTACTTC
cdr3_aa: CATSSRGPGETQYF

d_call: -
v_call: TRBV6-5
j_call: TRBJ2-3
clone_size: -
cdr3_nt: TGTGCCAGCAAATCGCGAGATACGCAGTATTTT
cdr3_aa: CASKSRDTQYF

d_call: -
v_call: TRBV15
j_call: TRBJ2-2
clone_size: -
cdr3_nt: TGTGCCACCAGCAGACCCGGGCGGAGGACGCCGAACACCGGGGAGCTGTTTTTT
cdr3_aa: CATSRPGRRTPNTGELFF

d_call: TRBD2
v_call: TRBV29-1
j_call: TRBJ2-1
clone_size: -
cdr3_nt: TGCAGCGTTGAGGGTAGCGGGGGGGGGACGAATGAGCAGTTCTTC
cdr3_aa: CSVEGSGGGTNEQFF

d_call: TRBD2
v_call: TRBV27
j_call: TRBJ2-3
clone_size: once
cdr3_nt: TGTGCCAGCAGCCCCATACTAGCGGGAGGCACAGATACGCAGTATTTT
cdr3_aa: CASSPILAGGTDTQYF

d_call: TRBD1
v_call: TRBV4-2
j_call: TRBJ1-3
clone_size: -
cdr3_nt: TGTGCCAGCAGCCAAGATAGGACAGGGGGATTCTCTGGAAACACCATATATTTT
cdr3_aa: CASSQDRTGGFSGNTIYF

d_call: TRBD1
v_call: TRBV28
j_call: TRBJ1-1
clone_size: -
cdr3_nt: TGTGCCAGCAGTTTGACAGGGGGGGCTGGGAACACTGAAGCTTTCTTT
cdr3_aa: CASSLTGGAGNTEAFF

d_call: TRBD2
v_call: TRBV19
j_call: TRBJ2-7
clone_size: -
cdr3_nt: TGTGCCAGTAGTATAAGCGGTATTTGGCTAGCGGGAGGCGAGCAGTACTTC
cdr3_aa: CASSISGIWLAGGEQYF

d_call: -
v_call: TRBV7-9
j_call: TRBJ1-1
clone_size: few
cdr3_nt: TGTGCCAGCAGCTCCAGGGAGGCCACTGAAGCTTTCTTT
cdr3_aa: CASSSREATEAFF

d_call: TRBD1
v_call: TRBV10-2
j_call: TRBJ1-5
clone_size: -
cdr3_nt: TGCGCCAGCAGTGAATTCAGGGGGGCGGAGAATCAGCCCCAGCATTTT
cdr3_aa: CASSEFRGAENQPQHF

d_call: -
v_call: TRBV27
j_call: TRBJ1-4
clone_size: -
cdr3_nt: TGTGCCAGCAAAATTACAGAGGGAGAAAAACTGTTTTTT
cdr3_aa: CASKITEGEKLFF

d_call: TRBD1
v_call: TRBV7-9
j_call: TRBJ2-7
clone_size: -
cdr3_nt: TGTGCCAGCAGCCGTGGACAGGAGCGCTACGAGCAGTACTTC
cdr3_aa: CASSRGQERYEQYF

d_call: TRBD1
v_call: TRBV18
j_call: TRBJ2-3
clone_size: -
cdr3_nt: TGTGCCAGCTCTCCCGGGACAGGGAGTATAGATACGCAGTATTTT
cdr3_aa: CASSPGTGSIDTQYF

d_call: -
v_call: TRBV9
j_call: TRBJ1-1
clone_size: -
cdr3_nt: TGTGCCAGCAGCGAGGGAGGTCGGACTGAAGCTTTCTTT
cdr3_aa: CASSEGGRTEAFF

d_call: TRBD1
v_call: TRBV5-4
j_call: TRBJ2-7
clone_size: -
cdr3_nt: TGTGCCAGCAGCTTGGAAACAGGGGGTAGGGGCGAGCAGTACTTC
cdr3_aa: CASSLETGGRGEQYF

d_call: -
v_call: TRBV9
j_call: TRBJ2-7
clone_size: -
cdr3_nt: TGTGCCAGCAGCGGTGGGGACTCCTTGAAGGGGCAGTACTTC
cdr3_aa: CASSGGDSLKGQYF

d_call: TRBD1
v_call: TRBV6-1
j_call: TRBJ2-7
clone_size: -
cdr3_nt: TGTGCCAGCAGTTCAACAGGGGGCAAGTCCTACGAGCAGTACTTC
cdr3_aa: CASSSTGGKSYEQYF

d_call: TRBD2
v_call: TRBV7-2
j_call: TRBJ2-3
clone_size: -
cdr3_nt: TGTGCCAGCAGCCTCCATAGCGGGATAGTCACAGATACGCAGTATTTT
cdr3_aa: CASSLHSGIVTDTQYF